The 32 T cell receptor beta chains below all came from one sample that was sequenced in a study of blood T cell repertoires in COVID-19. Profiling relied on immunoSEQ multiplex PCR, and the TCRdb table lists in-frame clones only, not all of them. This sample has over 110,000 clones, with approximately 87% found just once. The material sequenced was PBMCs or T cells enriched from blood (not recorded which). The receptor source for this set is a man in his fifties or sixties who had recovered from COVID-19.

This rearrangement joins TRBV4-1 to TRBJ2-2; D unresolved. Germline V CDR1 and CDR2: MGHRA, YSYEKL. CDR3 length equals 13 residues. V dropped 0 bases and J dropped 8 bases, with 7 bases sitting between them. CDR3 region: CASSQDLRGELFF. The CDR3 nucleotides read TGCGCCAGCAGCCAAGATCTGAGGGGGGAGCTGTTTTTT.

The V call is TRBV27, the J call TRBJ1-6, with D perhaps TRBD1 (5 bases). V was cut by 2 bases and J by 9 bases, with 11 bases left in between. The V gene's germline CDR1 is MNHEY and CDR2 SMNVEV (reference sequence). This CDR3 region has 14 residues. The CDR3 nucleotides are TGTGCCAGCAGTTTAGGGGGTAGCGGTTCACCCCTCCACTTT. It specifies CASSLGGSGSPLHF.

The chain recombines TRBV21-1 with TRBJ2-2; the table names TRBD2, a call not compared with the DNA. TRBV21-1 counts as a pseudogene. This CDR3 has 16 amino acids. The chain's CDR3 is CASSKKREGRTGELFF. In DNA, the CDR3 is TGTGCCAGCAGCAAGAAGCGGGAGGGCCGTACCGGGGAGCTGTTTTTT.

The J gene is TRBJ2-1, the V gene TRBV4-1, with unresolved D. The V end was cut by 0 bases, the J end by 9 bases, with 9 bases between. The germline V gene has CDR1 MGHRA and CDR2 YSYEKL. The CDR3 extends over 13 amino acids. CDR3 nucleotide sequence: TGCGCCAGCAGCCAAGATATGAGAATTGAGCAGTTCTTC. Translating gives CASSQDMRIEQFF.

A few counts support this clone. The rearrangement joins TRBV5-1 to TRBJ2-7; D not resolved. This CDR3 is built from 14 residues. V lost 2 bases and J lost 6, with 15 bases in between. Germline V gene data show CDR1 as SGHRS and CDR2 as YFSETQ. In nucleotides, the CDR3 is TGCGCCAGCAGCTTCTTGGAGTTTTTGGGCGAGCAGTACTTC. Translating it yields CASSFLEFLGEQYF.

The CDR3 protein is CASSIPPGRESNSPLHF. The CDR3 nucleotides read TGTGCCAGTAGTATTCCCCCTGGACGGGAATCTAACTCACCCCTCCACTTT. This chain uses TRBV19 with TRBJ1-6; D not resolved. This CDR3 spans 17 amino acids. In germline, CDR1 is LNHDA, CDR2 SQIVND (reference sequence). The V and J ends lost 3 bases and 10 bases respectively, with 22 bases between them.

This rearrangement joins TRBV7-8 to TRBJ2-7; tentative D call: TRBD1 (5 bases). The CDR3 length is 15 residues. Germline V CDR1 and CDR2: SGHVS, FQNEAQ. Between the trimmed V and J ends, which lost 5 bases and 7 bases, there was a span of 21 bases. The CDR3 loop is CASSQIHRNRDEQYF. DNA for the CDR3: TGTGCCAGCAGCCAAATCCACAGGAACCGTGATGAGCAGTACTTC.

This sequence joins TRBV6-5 and TRBJ2-2, with D possibly being TRBD1 (5 bases). The CDR3 has 14 amino acids. The V and J ends lost 6 bases and 7 bases respectively, with 15 bases between them. CDR1 is MNHEY, CDR2 SVGAGI, per germline. The CDR3 region is CASRSDILGGELFF. The CDR3 coding sequence is TGTGCCAGCAGATCGGACATATTGGGCGGGGAGCTGTTTTTT.

The chain recombines TRBV5-4 with TRBJ2-3; possibly TRBD1 for D (5 bases). The CDR3 is 17 amino acids. V lost 5 bases and J 2 bases, leaving 21 bases between the germline ends. Germline V lookup: CDR1 SGHNT, CDR2 YYREEE (reference sequence). The CDR3 DNA is TGTGCCAGCAGACGAATCGACAGACGCGATAACACAGATACGCAGTATTTT. As protein: CASRRIDRRDNTDTQYF.

V is TRBV6-5 and J is TRBJ1-2; 9 bases map to TRBD1. Germline assignment: CDR1 MNHEY and CDR2 SVGAGI. This CDR3 comprises 14 residues. Losses at the gene ends were 2 bases for V and 8 bases for J; bases not matched to a gene: 6. The CDR3 sequence: CASSYQDRGPGYTF. The CDR3 DNA reads as TGTGCCAGCAGTTACCAGGACAGGGGCCCAGGCTACACCTTC.

This clone has a handful of counts. This sequence joins TRBV12-3 or TRBV12-4 and TRBJ2-7, with D tentatively TRBD2 (5 bases). The CDR3 has 12 residues. V shed 2 bases and J shed 5 bases, with 7 bases lying between them. The CDR3 DNA is TGTGCCAGCAGTTTACGGGGTAACGAGCAGTACTTC. Its translation: CASSLRGNEQYF.

The gene calls are TRBV5-1 and TRBJ2-5, with 10 bases identical to TRBD1. Germline values: CDR1 SGHRS, CDR2 YFSETQ. V shed 3 bases and J 5 bases; nucleotides not matched to a gene: 7. The CDR3 has 15 residues. The CDR3 DNA is TGCGCCAGCAGCTCGACAGGGGGCCGGGCGGAGACCCAGTACTTC. Translation gives CASSSTGGRAETQYF.

A single count supports this clone. This chain links TRBV9 with TRBJ2-5, with 11 bases identical to TRBD2. The CDR3 is 16 residues long. V was clipped by 0 bases and J by 1 base; unmatched bases: 2. The germline CDR1 and CDR2 sequences are SGDLS and YYNGEE. CDR3 in DNA: TGTGCCAGCAGCGTAGGACTAGCGGGGAGCCAAGAGACCCAGTACTTC. Translating gives CASSVGLAGSQETQYF. The variable domain in full, completed from reference TRBV9 and TRBJ2-5, reads DSGVTQTPKHLITATGQRVTLRCSPRSGDLSVYWYQQSLDQGLQFLIQYYNGEERAKGNILERFSAQQFPDLHSELNLSSLELGDSALYFCASSVGLAGSQETQYFGPGTRLLVL.

The chain employs TRBV7-8 and TRBJ2-2; D unresolved. This CDR3 is built from 14 residues. With 5 bases removed from V and 1 base from J, the gap between germline ends came to 8 bases. Germline CDR1 reads SGHVS; CDR2 reads FQNEAQ. CDR3 in amino acids: CASSQEQNTGELFF. The DNA for the CDR3 is TGTGCCAGCAGCCAAGAGCAGAACACCGGGGAGCTGTTTTTT.

This chain uses TRBV3-1 (or the pseudogene TRBV3-2) with TRBJ1-1, with D maybe TRBD1 (6 bases). Trimming took off 7 bases at V and 10 bases at J, with 16 bases between the two ends. This CDR3 spans 12 amino acids. The germline V gene encodes CDR1 LGHDT and CDR2 YNNKEL (reference sequence). For the CDR3, the DNA is TGTGCCAGCAACGGTCCTCCAGGGGTAGCTTTCTTT. Its translation is CASNGPPGVAFF.

The V gene is TRBV2, the J gene TRBJ2-1; the match to TRBD1 covers 7 bases. J gave up 0 bases and V 2 bases, and 7 bases lay outside the gene matches. Germline lookup yields CDR1 SNHLY and CDR2 FYNNEI. This CDR3 has 17 amino acids. DNA for the CDR3: TGTGCCAGCAGTGAAAACTACCGGGACAGCTCCTACAATGAGCAGTTCTTC. Translation gives CASSENYRDSSYNEQFF.

This clone has only one observation. The CDR3 coding sequence is TGTGCCAGCAGTACCGGGACAGGGGTCGGTCAGCCCCAGCATTTT. This encodes CASSTGTGVGQPQHF. The chain is built from TRBV6-5 and TRBJ1-5, with 10 bases that match TRBD1. There are 15 residues in the CDR3. Germline V gene data show CDR1 as MNHEY and CDR2 as SVGAGI. The trim removed 5 bases at V and 6 bases at J, leaving 7 bases unmatched.

The chain uses TRBV11-2 and TRBJ1-1; 7 nucleotides agree with TRBD1. The CDR3 has 15 residues. The junction had 6 bases not matched to a gene; V was cut back by 5 bases and J by 0 bases. Germline V gene data show CDR1 as SGHAT and CDR2 as FQNNGV. The CDR3 nucleotides read TGTGCCAGCAGCAAGGGACAGCTATTGAACACTGAAGCTTTCTTT. As protein: CASSKGQLLNTEAFF. Full variable domain (outside the CDR3, taken from reference TRBV11-2 and TRBJ1-1): EAGVAQSPRYKIIEKRQSVAFWCNPISGHATLYWYQQILGQGPKLLIQFQNNGVVDDSQLPKDRFSAERLKGVDSTLKIQPAKLEDSAVYLCASSKGQLLNTEAFFGQGTRLTVV.

The rearrangement joins TRBV28 to TRBJ2-3; maybe TRBD2 (5 bases). V lost 2 bases and J 5 bases, leaving 14 bases between the germline ends. The CDR3 has 15 residues. Germline lookup yields CDR1 MDHEN and CDR2 SYDVKM. As DNA, the CDR3 is TGTGCCAGCAGTTTAGGAAGCGGCCGTGGAGATACGCAGTATTTT. This gives the protein CASSLGSGRGDTQYF.

J is TRBJ1-6 and V is TRBV11-2; D uncertain. V was cut by 1 base and J by 10 bases, with 8 bases left in between. The CDR3 has 13 residues. Germline CDR1 and CDR2: SGHAT and FQNNGV. CDR3 in amino acids: CASSLAGSSPLHF. The CDR3 DNA sequence: TGTGCCAGCAGCTTAGCTGGGAGCTCACCCCTCCACTTT.

V usage is TRBV7-9 and J usage is TRBJ2-2, with D perhaps TRBD1 (6 bases). Germline V gene sequence: CDR1 SEHNR, CDR2 FQNEAQ (reference sequence). V lost 6 bases, J lost 5 bases, and 10 bases lay in between. CDR3 length: 13 residues. In DNA, the CDR3 is TGTGCCAGCAGACCCACAGGGACCGGGGAGCTGTTTTTT. Protein sequence: CASRPTGTGELFF.

The chain links TRBV30 to TRBJ1-5; 7 bases are shared with TRBD1. Germline assignment: CDR1 GTSNPN and CDR2 SVGIG (reference sequence). The trim removed 3 bases at V and 4 bases at J, leaving 6 bases unmatched. The CDR3 has 14 amino acids. DNA of the CDR3: TGTGCCTGGAGAAGACAGGGCTCGAATCAGCCCCAGCATTTT. Its translation is CAWRRQGSNQPQHF.

This clone showed up just a few times. CDR3 region: CASSGGQGLSELFF. The CDR3, as DNA: TGTGCCAGCAGCGGAGGACAGGGGCTGTCAGAGCTGTTTTTT. This sequence joins TRBV7-3 and TRBJ2-2; 9 bases map to TRBD1. The ends lost 5 bases at V and 11 bases at J; junction bases unmatched: 9. The CDR3 totals 14 residues. Germline V gene data show CDR1 as SGHTA and CDR2 as FQGTGA. The full variable domain, in which reference TRBV7-3 and TRBJ2-2 provide the parts outside the CDR3, is GAGVSQTPSNKVTEKGKYVELRCDPISGHTALYWYRQSLGQGPEFLIYFQGTGAADDSGLPNDRFFAVRPEGSVSTLKIQRTERGDSAVYLCASSGGQGLSELFFGEGSRLTVL.

V usage is TRBV10-2 and J usage is TRBJ2-7; TRBD2 aligns across 10 bases. The CDR3 consists of 15 residues. V was clipped by 0 bases and J by 4 bases; unmatched bases: 3. Germline V gene data show CDR1 as WSHSY and CDR2 as SAAADI. As DNA, the CDR3 is TGCGCCAGCAGTGAGTCTCCTAGCGGGGGTTACGAGCAGTACTTC. It specifies CASSESPSGGYEQYF.

This rearrangement joins TRBV18 to TRBJ1-5; TRBD1 might be the D (5 bases). This CDR3 contains 18 residues. Deletions cut 0 bases from V and 0 bases from J, with 15 bases between. Germline V gives CDR1 KGHSH, CDR2 LQKENI. CDR3 in amino acids: CASSPPGGGVYSNQPQHF. The DNA for the CDR3 is TGTGCCAGCTCACCACCGGGGGGAGGCGTCTATAGCAATCAGCCCCAGCATTTT.

This chain uses TRBV19 with TRBJ1-5; weak D call: TRBD1 (5 bases). This CDR3 region has 15 residues. Germline V gene lookup returns CDR1 LNHDA and CDR2 SQIVND (reference sequence). V lost 5 bases, J lost 4 bases, and 15 bases lay in between. The CDR3, as DNA: TGTGCCAGTAGTCGCACCGGGCAGGGAAATCAGCCCCAGCATTTT. Translating it yields CASSRTGQGNQPQHF.

The CDR3 spells CASSNDRYEQYF. As DNA, the CDR3 is TGTGCCAGCAGTAACGACAGATACGAGCAGTACTTC. The chain has TRBV6-2 or TRBV6-3 and TRBJ2-7, with D possibly being TRBD1 (5 bases). V shed 5 bases and J shed 4 bases, with 9 bases lying between them. CDR3 length equals 12 residues. Germline assignment: CDR1 MNHEY and CDR2 SVGEGT.

This chain uses TRBV6-5 with TRBJ1-2, with 12 bases matching TRBD1. This CDR3 region has 14 residues. V lost 5 bases, J lost 8 bases, and 6 bases stayed unmatched. Germline V CDR1 and CDR2: MNHEY, SVGAGI. The CDR3: CASSTSGTGGGYTF. CDR3 bases: TGTGCCAGCAGTACCTCCGGGACAGGGGGCGGCTACACCTTC.

This clone has just one count. J is TRBJ2-1 and V is TRBV9; 8 bases align to TRBD2. The V gene end was trimmed by 3 bases and the J gene end by 2 bases; junction bases not matched to a gene: 4. CDR1 and CDR2 (germline): SGDLS, YYNGEE. The CDR3 extends over 15 amino acids. The CDR3 loop is CASSETSGPYNEQFF. The CDR3 DNA reads as TGTGCCAGCAGCGAAACTAGCGGACCCTACAATGAGCAGTTCTTC.

The rearrangement links TRBV24-1 to TRBJ2-1, with 12 bases aligning to TRBD2. V was pared by 9 bases and J by 3 bases, with 2 bases of the junction left unmatched. The germline gives CDR1 KGHDR, CDR2 SFDVKD. The CDR3 spans 14 residues. CDR3 loop: CATELAGGYNEQFF. The CDR3 DNA sequence: TGTGCCACCGAACTAGCGGGAGGCTACAATGAGCAGTTCTTC.

The V call is TRBV29-1, the J call TRBJ1-1; 9 bases agree with TRBD1. Germline V CDR1 and CDR2: SQVTM, ANQGSEA. The CDR3 runs to 12 residues. The ends lost 5 bases at V and 3 bases at J; junction bases unmatched: 1. In DNA, the CDR3 is TGCAGCGTTCGACAGGGGGACACTGAAGCTTTCTTT. This codes for CSVRQGDTEAFF. Together with reference TRBV29-1 and TRBJ1-1, the CDR3 gives the full variable domain: SAVISQKPSRDICQRGTSLTIQCQVDSQVTMMFWYRQQPGQSLTLIATANQGSEATYESGFVIDKFPISRPNLTFSTLTVSNMSPEDSSIYLCSVRQGDTEAFFGQGTRLTVV.

The chain links TRBV19 to TRBJ2-3, with D tentatively TRBD1 (5 bases). The V end lost 6 bases, the J end lost 6 bases, and 16 bases lay between the germline ends. The V gene's germline CDR1 is LNHDA and CDR2 SQIVND (reference sequence). This CDR3 contains 14 residues. This chain's CDR3 is CASSLQGGVDTQYF. CDR3 bases: TGTGCCAGTAGCCTCCAGGGTGGTGTGGATACGCAGTATTTT.